The 10 T cell receptor beta chains reported below all come from one sample, sequenced in a study of blood T cell repertoires in COVID-19. The method was immunoSEQ multiplex PCR; TCRdb's version includes in-frame clones alone and lacks a portion of them. The top ten hold just over 8.5% of the sample, which has 180,000 or so clones, approximately 80% seen once. Sequenced: peripheral blood. Every receptor here comes from a woman between 45 and 60 years old with active or convalescent COVID-19.

The genes are TRBV14 and TRBJ2-3, with a weak D call TRBD2 (6 bases). Germline V gene sequence: CDR1 SGHDN, CDR2 FVKESK. There are 16 residues in the CDR3. V lost 0 bases, J lost 4 bases, and 14 bases lay in between. CDR3 in amino acids: CASSQDRVAAADTQYF. The DNA of the CDR3 is TGTGCCAGCAGCCAAGATCGAGTAGCGGCCGCAGATACGCAGTATTTT.

This clone was seen only a few times. This chain links TRBV30 with TRBJ1-1; D unresolved. V gave up 0 bases and J gave up 4 bases, with 12 bases separating them. The CDR3 is 14 amino acids. CDR1 GTSNPN and CDR2 SVGIG come from the germline V gene (reference sequence). The CDR3 loop is CAWSVYSGSTEAFF. The CDR3 DNA follows: TGTGCCTGGAGTGTATACTCGGGTAGCACTGAAGCTTTCTTT.

The chain uses TRBV7-2 and TRBJ2-3; weak D call: TRBD2 (5 bases). The CDR3 runs to 15 residues. Between the trimmed V and J ends, which lost 5 bases and 2 bases, there was a span of 14 bases. Germline V gives CDR1 SGHTA, CDR2 FQGNSA. CDR3: CASSPRVGYTDTQYF. CDR3 bases: TGTGCCAGCAGCCCGAGGGTGGGGTACACAGATACGCAGTATTTT. Full variable domain (outside the CDR3, taken from reference TRBV7-2 and TRBJ2-3): GAGVSQSPSNKVTEKGKDVELRCDPISGHTALYWYRQSLGQGLEFLIYFQGNSAPDKSGLPSDRFSAERTGGSVSTLTIQRTQQEDSAVYLCASSPRVGYTDTQYFGPGTRLTVL.

The J gene is TRBJ1-6, the V gene TRBV29-1; TRBD1 matches at 9 bases. This CDR3 region has 13 residues. Trimming removed 6 bases from V and 10 bases from J; junction bases left unmatched: 7. Germline values: CDR1 SQVTM, CDR2 ANQGSEA. The CDR3 DNA reads TGCAGCGTCGCACAGGGGGCGAGGTCACCCCTCCACTTT. Translation: CSVAQGARSPLHF.

The chain links TRBV30 to TRBJ1-2; weak D call: TRBD1 (6 bases). Germline CDR1 is GTSNPN and CDR2 is SVGIG (reference sequence). Trimming pared 0 bases from V and 8 bases from J, leaving 10 bases between. There are 12 residues in the CDR3. CDR3 region: CAWSVPRGGYTF. The CDR3 coding sequence is TGTGCCTGGAGTGTTCCCAGGGGCGGCTACACCTTC. The variable domain in full, with the rest retrieved from reference TRBV30 and TRBJ1-2, is SQTIHQWPATLVQPVGSPLSLECTVEGTSNPNLYWYRQAAGRGLQLLFYSVGIGQISSEVPQNLSASRPQDRQFILSSKKLLLSDSGFYLCAWSVPRGGYTFGSGTRLTVV.

The chain couples TRBV25-1 to TRBJ2-7; TRBD2 matches 9 bases. The CDR3 has 15 amino acids. After removal of 6 bases from V and 1 base from J, the junction contained 7 bases not matched to a gene. In germline, CDR1 is MGHDK, CDR2 SYGVNS. The CDR3 DNA reads TGTGCCAGCAGCCGCCCGGGACTAGCATCCTACGAGCAGTACTTC. Translation gives CASSRPGLASYEQYF.

The gene calls are TRBV7-2 and TRBJ1-5; D may be TRBD1 (5 bases). Deletions cut 1 base from V and 3 bases from J, with 13 bases between. The CDR3 has 16 amino acids. Germline lookup yields CDR1 SGHTA and CDR2 FQGNSA. This CDR3 is CASSLVKGKDNQPQHF. CDR3 DNA sequence: TGTGCCAGCAGCTTAGTTAAGGGGAAAGACAATCAGCCCCAGCATTTT.

This chain joins TRBV28 and TRBJ1-6; no firm D call. The CDR3 is made up of 14 amino acids. Germline V gene lookup returns CDR1 MDHEN and CDR2 SYDVKM. The V end lost 6 bases, the J end lost 0 bases, and 6 bases lay between the germline ends. The CDR3 sequence is CASSTNSYNSPLHF. CDR3 bases: TGTGCCAGCAGCACTAACTCCTATAATTCACCCCTCCACTTT.

This sequence joins TRBV12-5 and TRBJ2-1; TRBD1 matches 9 bases. The junction had 8 bases not matched to a gene; V was cut back by 6 bases and J by 2 bases. This CDR3 spans 16 amino acids. Germline V gene lookup returns CDR1 LGHNT and CDR2 FRNRAP. Written as DNA, the CDR3 is TGTGCTAGTGGACCGGGACAGGGAACGGCCTACAATGAGCAGTTCTTC. Amino acids: CASGPGQGTAYNEQFF. Drawing the rest from reference TRBV12-5 and TRBJ2-1, the complete variable domain is DARVTQTPRHKVTEMGQEVTMRCQPILGHNTVFWYRQTMMQGLELLAYFRNRAPLDDSGMPKDRFSAEMPDATLATLKIQPSEPRDSAVYFCASGPGQGTAYNEQFFGPGTRLTVL.

J is TRBJ1-1 and V is TRBV21-1. TRBV21-1 is an annotated pseudogene. The CDR3 is made up of 13 amino acids. DNA of the CDR3: TGTGCCAGCAGCAAACACGGGAACACTGAAGCTTTCTTT. Amino acid sequence: CASSKHGNTEAFF.